The 19 T cell receptor beta chains presented below share a single source sample, sequenced in a study of T cells after yellow fever vaccination. One entry per CDR3 protein results from TCRdb running MiXCR on the 5' RACE reads. The sample lists about 300,000 distinct CDR3 sequences, 4% occurring once. This material consisted of PBMCs, taken 5 days after the yellow fever booster vaccination. The receptor source for this set is a man between 18 and 29 years old who received the YFV17D yellow fever vaccine.

The V and J genes are TRBV6-5 and TRBJ1-6, with D tentatively TRBD1 (6 bases). CDR1 and CDR2 from the germline V gene are MNHEY and SVGAGI. The CDR3 is 15 residues long. V dropped 9 bases and J dropped 7 bases, with 19 bases sitting between them. This chain's CDR3 is CASQRGGGRNSPLHF. CDR3 in DNA: TGTGCCAGTCAGAGGGGAGGGGGAAGGAATTCACCCCTCCACTTT.

The chain uses TRBV9 and TRBJ2-2, with D possibly matching TRBD1 (6 bases). The CDR3 spans 16 residues. Germline V gives CDR1 SGDLS, CDR2 YYNGEE. The V and J ends lost 2 bases and 0 bases respectively, with 11 bases between them. In DNA, the CDR3 is TGTGCCAGCAGCGTTATGGGACACACGAACACCGGGGAGCTGTTTTTT. Protein product: CASSVMGHTNTGELFF.

This CDR3 reads CASSPSPAFAEDTIYF. CDR3 DNA: TGCGCCAGCAGTCCCTCCCCAGCTTTCGCCGAAGACACCATATATTTT. This chain connects TRBV5-1 to TRBJ1-3, with D unclear. The CDR3 runs to 16 residues. Germline CDR1 SGHRS, CDR2 YFSETQ. Trimming stripped 5 bases from V and 8 bases from J, with 23 bases between.

This clonotype was observed at least ten times. V is TRBV5-1 and J is TRBJ1-5; 9 nucleotides line up with TRBD1. The CDR3 is made up of 15 amino acids. Germline V gene lookup returns CDR1 SGHRS and CDR2 YFSETQ. V lost 4 bases to trimming and J lost 5 bases; unmatched junction nucleotides: 7. The CDR3 DNA sequence: TGCGCCAGCAGCGTGACAGGGGGAGGACATCAGCCCCAGCATTTT. Translated: CASSVTGGGHQPQHF.

This clonotype showed up many times. The J gene is TRBJ1-5, the V gene TRBV2; D gene uncertain. The V and J ends lost 6 bases and 7 bases respectively, with 13 bases between them. The CDR3 extends over 13 amino acids. Germline V gene data show CDR1 as SNHLY and CDR2 as FYNNEI. The CDR3 spells CASRGLGRQPQHF. The CDR3 DNA is TGTGCCAGCAGGGGTTTGGGCCGGCAGCCCCAGCATTTT.

This clonotype has a handful of counts. The rearrangement links TRBV5-1 to TRBJ2-5; TRBD2 matches 7 bases. The CDR3 is made up of 15 amino acids. The ends lost 4 bases at V and 5 bases at J; junction bases unmatched: 11. The germline CDR1 and CDR2 sequences are SGHRS and YFSETQ. The CDR3 DNA sequence: TGCGCCAGCAGCGTTCCGGGGGGTCTCTTGGAGACCCAGTACTTC. It specifies CASSVPGGLLETQYF.

This clonotype showed up just a few times. The gene calls are TRBV6-2 or TRBV6-3 and TRBJ1-1; the match to TRBD1 covers 9 bases. Germline values: CDR1 MNHEY, CDR2 SVGEGT. Trimming took 8 bases from V and 5 from J; bases not matched to a gene: 9. The CDR3 is made up of 14 amino acids. The CDR3 sequence: CASGEQGAGTEAFF. The CDR3 DNA is TGTGCCAGCGGCGAACAGGGGGCAGGGACTGAAGCTTTCTTT.

This clonotype occurred many times. The V and J genes are TRBV5-1 and TRBJ1-1; tentatively, D is TRBD1 (5 bases). V gave up 0 bases and J gave up 6 bases, with 9 bases separating them. This CDR3 has 13 residues. Germline assignment: CDR1 SGHRS and CDR2 YFSETQ. Here the CDR3 reads CASSLGGWAEAFF. As DNA, the CDR3 is TGCGCCAGCAGCTTGGGGGGCTGGGCTGAAGCTTTCTTT. Full variable domain (missing parts from reference TRBV5-1 and TRBJ1-1): KAGVTQTPRYLIKTRGQQVTLSCSPISGHRSVSWYQQTPGQGLQFLFEYFSETQRNKGNFPGRFSGRQFSNSRSEMNVSTLELGDSALYLCASSLGGWAEAFFGQGTRLTVV.

Ten or more counts support this clonotype. The chain links TRBV7-8 to TRBJ1-2; D gene uncertain. This CDR3 is built from 15 residues. Trimming cost V 1 base and J 3 bases, with 12 bases left between them. Germline values: CDR1 SGHVS, CDR2 FQNEAQ. CDR3 loop: CASSLGGPVDYGYTF. The CDR3 region has the DNA TGTGCCAGCAGCTTAGGAGGCCCCGTGGACTATGGCTACACCTTC.

There are many counts of this clonotype. The chain has TRBV7-8 and TRBJ2-6; TRBD2 agrees at 9 bases. The CDR3 is made up of 17 amino acids. V gave up 7 bases and J gave up 0 bases; unmatched junction bases: 7. Germline-derived CDR1 and CDR2 are SGHVS and FQNEAQ. CDR3 amino acids: CASNRLAANSGANVLTF. As DNA, the CDR3 is TGTGCCAGCAATAGACTAGCGGCTAACTCTGGGGCCAACGTCCTGACTTTC.

This clonotype appeared many times. CDR3 DNA: TGTGCCAGCAGCTTGATAGCGGGGGTGGAGACCCAGTACTTC. It is translated as CASSLIAGVETQYF. The gene calls are TRBV5-5 and TRBJ2-5; 9 nucleotides agree with TRBD2. The CDR3 length is 14 residues. The ends lost 1 base at V and 5 bases at J; junction bases unmatched: 3. In germline, CDR1 is SGHKS, CDR2 YYEKEE (reference sequence). Full variable domain (missing parts from reference TRBV5-5 and TRBJ2-5): DAGVTQSPTHLIKTRGQQVTLRCSPISGHKSVSWYQQVLGQGPQFIFQYYEKEERGRGNFPDRFSARQFPNYSSELNVNALLLGDSALYLCASSLIAGVETQYFGPGTRLLVL.

The chain has TRBV18 and TRBJ2-7; 7 bases are a match to TRBD1. This CDR3 spans 16 amino acids. Germline V lookup: CDR1 KGHSH, CDR2 LQKENI. The ends lost 1 base at V and 2 bases at J; junction bases unmatched: 8. This CDR3 is CASSPQRRGITYEQYV. The CDR3 nucleotides read TGTGCCAGCTCACCACAACGCAGGGGGATCACCTACGAGCAGTACGTC.

The genes are TRBV4-1 and TRBJ2-1; tentatively, D is TRBD2 (7 bases). Trimming pared 6 bases from V and 6 bases from J, leaving 18 bases between. Germline V gene lookup returns CDR1 MGHRA and CDR2 YSYEKL. This CDR3 spans 15 amino acids. The CDR3 protein is CASRGVGGARNEQFF. CDR3 DNA: TGCGCCAGCAGAGGAGTGGGGGGGGCCCGCAATGAGCAGTTCTTC.

This clonotype appeared a few times. The rearrangement joins TRBV11-2 to TRBJ1-2, with D tentatively TRBD1 (5 bases). Trimming removed 6 bases at V and 4 bases at J, with 12 bases between. CDR1 SGHAT and CDR2 FQNNGV come from the germline V gene. The CDR3 consists of 13 residues. CDR3 in amino acids: CASRRGQAYGYTF. The DNA for the CDR3 is TGTGCCAGCAGACGAGGACAAGCCTATGGCTACACCTTC. Supplemented by reference TRBV11-2 and TRBJ1-2, the full variable domain reads EAGVAQSPRYKIIEKRQSVAFWCNPISGHATLYWYQQILGQGPKLLIQFQNNGVVDDSQLPKDRFSAERLKGVDSTLKIQPAKLEDSAVYLCASRRGQAYGYTFGSGTRLTVV.

This clonotype was seen many times. V gene TRBV4-1 combines with J gene TRBJ1-1; 9 bases are a match to TRBD1. The junction had 4 bases not matched to a gene; V was cut back by 5 bases and J by 0 bases. From germline, CDR1 is MGHRA and CDR2 YSYEKL. CDR3 size: 15 residues. The CDR3 loop is CASSARDRVNTEAFF. CDR3 nucleotide sequence: TGCGCCAGCAGCGCCCGGGACAGGGTGAACACTGAAGCTTTCTTT.

This clonotype was seen repeatedly, ten times or more. This chain links TRBV6-5 with TRBJ1-6; the match to TRBD1 covers 9 bases. Germline values: CDR1 MNHEY, CDR2 SVGAGI. This CDR3 is built from 16 residues. Losses at the gene ends were 4 bases for V and 10 bases for J; bases not matched to a gene: 11. The CDR3 region is CASSFQGQGTRSPLHF. CDR3 sequence (DNA): TGTGCCAGCAGTTTCCAGGGACAGGGAACTCGATCACCCCTCCACTTT.

The chain uses TRBV20-1 and TRBJ2-2; D may be TRBD1 or TRBD2 (5 bases each). The CDR3 sequence is 15 residues long. The germline V gene encodes CDR1 DFQATT and CDR2 SNEGSKA (reference sequence). Trimming took off 3 bases at V and 4 bases at J, with 15 bases between the two ends. The CDR3 nucleotides are TGCAGTGCTAGGCTAACGGGACCGGGCACCGGGGAGCTGTTTTTT. This sequence encodes CSARLTGPGTGELFF.

Only a few counts were recorded for this clonotype. The rearrangement uses TRBV24-1 and TRBJ2-7; maybe TRBD1 (5 bases). Trimming removed 5 bases at V and 2 bases at J, with 15 bases between. The CDR3 contains 15 residues. Germline V gene lookup returns CDR1 KGHDR and CDR2 SFDVKD. The CDR3, as DNA: TGTGCCACCAGTGGCGCAGGGTTTTATCCCTACGAGCAGTACTTC. This gives the protein CATSGAGFYPYEQYF.

V and J are TRBV4-3 and TRBJ2-2; D not resolved. This CDR3 region has 16 residues. Looked up from germline, CDR1 is LGHNA and CDR2 is YSLEER. Trimming removed 0 bases at V and 1 base at J, with 9 bases between. As DNA, the CDR3 is TGCGCCAGCAGCCAAGACGACTTGAAGAACACCGGGGAGCTGTTTTTT. As protein: CASSQDDLKNTGELFF.